This T cell receptor (beta chain) was retrieved from a study of T cells in narcolepsy. Study background: Healthy controls were enrolled alongside patients with narcolepsy type 1 or type 2.

As for this clone: No antigen is known for it.

Libraries were prepared by immunoSEQ multiplex PCR; TCRdb keeps only in-frame clonotypes and omits some of them. This sample has about 31,000 clones, with roughly 78% found just once. Findings and limits, study-wide: No autoreactive T cell clone sequences appeared in some memory CD4+ repertoires. HCRT-specific and TRIB2-specific autoreactive clonotypes appeared among same-patient CSF and blood CD4+ clonotypes. Autoreactive clonotypes reportedly recurred in blood of same and different patients, not controls.

The CDR3 has 18 residues. The sequenced material came from CD45RA- memory CD4+ T cells from PBMCs. The clonotype was recovered from a human donor with narcolepsy. The chain has TRBV21-1 and TRBJ2-7; the table calls TRBD1, which could not be checked here. TRBV21-1 is an annotated pseudogene. CDR3 sequence: CASSTRPRGTGGENEQYF. DNA for the CDR3: TGTGCCAGCAGCACCCGTCCAAGGGGGACAGGGGGCGAAAACGAGCAGTACTTC.